The 13 T cell receptor beta chains reported below all come from one sample, sequenced in a study of brain T cells in children with intractable seizures. Repertoires were generated with immunoSEQ multiplex PCR, while TCRdb's copy carries only in-frame clones and drops some. The data contain around 80,000 clones, approximately 89% of them singletons. This specimen consisted of peripheral blood, obtained at surgery. These TCRs come from a girl aged 2-10 years with Rasmussen encephalitis and intractable seizures.

The rearrangement uses TRBV5-4 and TRBJ1-2; 8 positions agree with TRBD1. The germline gives CDR1 SGHNT, CDR2 YYREEE (reference sequence). The CDR3 covers 16 residues. Trimming took 0 bases from V and 8 from J; bases not matched to a gene: 12. The CDR3 DNA is TGTGCCAGCAGCTTGGAGACAGGGGCTGTCGGGGGAGGCTACACCTTC. It is translated as CASSLETGAVGGGYTF. Using reference TRBV5-4 and TRBJ1-2 for the parts outside the CDR3, the full variable domain is ETGVTQSPTHLIKTRGQQVTLRCSSQSGHNTVSWYQQALGQGPQFIFQYYREEENGRGNFPPRFSGLQFPNYSSELNVNALELDDSALYLCASSLETGAVGGGYTFGSGTRLTVV.

The CDR3 protein is CASRGGAGVGYTF. The CDR3 nucleotides are TGCGCCAGCAGAGGGGGGGCAGGCGTTGGCTACACCTTC. V and J are TRBV5-1 and TRBJ1-2; perhaps TRBD1 as D (6 bases). With 5 bases removed from V and 7 bases from J, the gap between germline ends came to 15 bases. Germline assignment: CDR1 SGHRS and CDR2 YFSETQ. There are 13 residues in the CDR3.

CDR3 amino acids: CASSDTLDWTGELFF. The DNA of the CDR3 is TGTGCCAGCAGCGACACACTAGACTGGACTGGGGAGCTGTTTTTT. The chain carries TRBV9 and TRBJ2-2, with D possibly being TRBD2 (5 bases). Germline V lookup: CDR1 SGDLS, CDR2 YYNGEE. The CDR3 length is 15 residues. Trimming pared 3 bases from V and 8 bases from J, leaving 17 bases between.

This clone is a singleton in its sample. The chain recombines TRBV5-4 with TRBJ1-2; TRBD1 aligns across 10 bases. This CDR3 region has 13 residues. V lost 4 bases, J lost 8 bases, and 5 bases stayed unmatched. CDR1 SGHNT and CDR2 YYREEE come from the germline V gene (reference sequence). The CDR3: CASSPGTGEGYTF. In DNA, the CDR3 is TGTGCCAGCAGCCCCGGGACAGGGGAGGGCTACACCTTC. Based on the CDR3 plus reference TRBV5-4 and TRBJ1-2, the full variable domain is ETGVTQSPTHLIKTRGQQVTLRCSSQSGHNTVSWYQQALGQGPQFIFQYYREEENGRGNFPPRFSGLQFPNYSSELNVNALELDDSALYLCASSPGTGEGYTFGSGTRLTVV.

This chain links TRBV30 with TRBJ1-1, with 11 bases aligning to TRBD1. Germline V gene sequence: CDR1 GTSNPN, CDR2 SVGIG (reference sequence). V shed 4 bases and J 5 bases; nucleotides not matched to a gene: 6. This CDR3 region has 14 residues. CDR3 sequence: CAWIGTGGRTEAFF. As DNA, the CDR3 is TGTGCCTGGATTGGGACAGGGGGGCGGACTGAAGCTTTCTTT.

This clone was seen at least ten times. The V call is TRBV7-6, the J call TRBJ2-7; D is unresolved. V gave up 2 bases and J gave up 0 bases, with 11 bases separating them. Looked up from germline, CDR1 is SGHVS and CDR2 is FNYEAQ. CDR3 length: 15 amino acids. CDR3 region: CASSLLDGLSYEQYF. In DNA form, the CDR3 reads TGTGCCAGCAGCTTACTGGACGGCCTCTCCTACGAGCAGTACTTC.

This sequence joins TRBV28 and TRBJ2-7; a weak D match, TRBD2 (5 bases). Germline CDR1 MDHEN, CDR2 SYDVKM. V was clipped by 3 bases and J by 4 bases, with 10 bases between them. The CDR3 is 13 residues long. The CDR3 reads CASSLDFQYEQYF. CDR3 nucleotides: TGTGCCAGCAGTTTGGACTTTCAATACGAGCAGTACTTC.

Here the CDR3 reads CASSAGTSGRAGYNEQFF. The CDR3 DNA is TGTGCCAGCAGCGCCGGGACTAGCGGGAGGGCTGGGTACAATGAGCAGTTCTTC. The gene calls are TRBV7-9 and TRBJ2-1; 16 positions agree with TRBD2. The CDR3 is made up of 18 amino acids. The V gene's germline CDR1 is SEHNR and CDR2 FQNEAQ (reference sequence). Losses at the gene ends were 5 bases for V and 4 bases for J; bases not matched to a gene: 8.

This clone was counted a single time. The chain carries TRBV21-1 and TRBJ1-1; TRBD1 is the table's D call, not checked against the DNA. TRBV21-1 represents a pseudogene. CDR3 size: 12 residues. For the CDR3, the DNA is TGTGCCAGCAGCAAACCGGGACAGAAAGCTTTCTTT. Protein product: CASSKPGQKAFF.

The gene calls are TRBV6-1 and TRBJ1-5, with 7 positions matching TRBD1. This CDR3 has 18 amino acids. The ends lost 2 bases at V and 0 bases at J; junction bases unmatched: 10. CDR1 and CDR2 from the germline V gene are MNHNS and SASEGT. This CDR3 reads CASSELLPGGYSNQPQHF. DNA for the CDR3: TGTGCCAGCAGTGAATTGCTGCCAGGGGGTTATAGCAATCAGCCCCAGCATTTT.

This chain uses TRBV30 with TRBJ2-1, with D possibly matching TRBD2 (5 bases). V was trimmed by 3 bases and J by 5 bases, leaving 17 bases between them. The CDR3 is 15 amino acids. Germline CDR1 GTSNPN, CDR2 SVGIG (reference sequence). CDR3 region: CAWSPGLTPNNEQFF. CDR3 DNA: TGTGCCTGGAGCCCAGGACTCACGCCGAACAATGAGCAGTTCTTC.

The chain couples TRBV6-4 to TRBJ2-6; either TRBD1 or TRBD2 may supply D (5 bases each). Germline CDR1 and CDR2: MRHNA and SNTAGT. Trimming shortened V by 3 bases and J by 2 bases, and 5 bases separated the two germline ends. This CDR3 has 14 amino acids. CDR3 residues: CASSEGAGANVLTF. The CDR3 nucleotides are TGTGCCAGCAGTGAGGGGGCTGGGGCCAACGTCCTGACTTTC.

This chain joins TRBV7-9 and TRBJ1-1; D is unclear. Trimming cost V 4 bases and J 0 bases, with 15 bases left between them. CDR1 is SEHNR, CDR2 FQNEAQ, per germline (reference sequence). The CDR3 has 16 amino acids. CDR3 loop: CASSSPGAGMNTEAFF. In nucleotides, the CDR3 is TGTGCCAGCAGCTCACCCGGTGCGGGTATGAACACTGAAGCTTTCTTT.